Following are 31 T cell receptor beta chains from one sample sequenced in a study of shared clonotypes between healthy human individuals. Sequencing was performed with immunoSEQ multiplex PCR; in TCRdb, only in-frame clones are kept and a portion is missing. Counted here are roughly 500,000 clones, less than 96% occurring once; the ten biggest clones make up roughly 0.06%. Sequencing was carried out using naive CD4+ T cells sorted from blood. Subset in this sample: CD45RA+ positively selected. The source of these receptors is a woman in her twenties or thirties in good health.

The chain combines TRBV19 with TRBJ2-1; 11 bases agree with TRBD2. V shed 9 bases, J shed 7 bases, and the junction held 11 bases outside the gene matches. This CDR3 spans 15 amino acids. Germline CDR1 and CDR2: LNHDA and SQIVND (reference sequence). The CDR3 sequence: CASRLLAGGRNEQFF. CDR3 DNA sequence: TGTGCCAGCCGTCTGCTAGCGGGAGGACGGAATGAGCAGTTCTTC.

This chain connects TRBV6-5 to TRBJ2-3; TRBD2 agrees at 8 bases. Germline V gene data show CDR1 as MNHEY and CDR2 as SVGAGI. The ends lost 6 bases at V and 1 base at J; junction bases unmatched: 6. The CDR3 consists of 15 residues. The DNA for the CDR3 is TGTGCCAGCAGAATCAGCGGGAGCGGCACAGATACGCAGTATTTT. Encoded protein: CASRISGSGTDTQYF.

This chain uses TRBV28 with TRBJ2-7; D possibly corresponds to TRBD1 (5 bases). V shed 3 bases and J shed 3 bases, with 9 bases lying between them. CDR3 length equals 13 residues. Germline V lookup: CDR1 MDHEN, CDR2 SYDVKM. CDR3: CASSLTDHYEQYF. CDR3 coding DNA: TGTGCCAGCAGTTTGACAGACCACTACGAGCAGTACTTC.

V gene TRBV6-1 combines with J gene TRBJ2-1; 14 bases are a match to TRBD2. The CDR3 has 18 residues. Germline trimming cut 4 bases from V and 7 bases from J; bases unmatched to any gene: 12. Germline CDR1 MNHNS, CDR2 SASEGT. CDR3 sequence reads: CASSGEGGLAGVGNEQFF. The DNA of the CDR3 is TGTGCCAGCAGTGGAGAGGGGGGACTAGCGGGAGTAGGGAATGAGCAGTTCTTC.

The rearrangement links TRBV7-8 to TRBJ2-1, with 12 bases that match TRBD2. Germline trimming cut 5 bases from V and 4 bases from J; bases unmatched to any gene: 9. The germline V gene has CDR1 SGHVS and CDR2 FQNEAQ. This CDR3 comprises 17 residues. Here the CDR3 reads CASSKARLAGVYNEQFF. The CDR3 coding sequence is TGTGCCAGCAGCAAAGCCCGACTAGCGGGAGTATACAATGAGCAGTTCTTC.

The chain employs TRBV5-1 and TRBJ2-2; D unresolved. This CDR3 region has 14 residues. Germline values: CDR1 SGHRS, CDR2 YFSETQ. Trimming pared 3 bases from V and 0 bases from J, leaving 6 bases between. CDR3 DNA sequence: TGCGCCAGCAGCTCGACAACGAACACCGGGGAGCTGTTTTTT. Protein product: CASSSTTNTGELFF.

The chain links TRBV6-5 to TRBJ2-7; D is undetermined. This CDR3 has 12 residues. Trimming removed 8 bases at V and 3 bases at J, with 11 bases between. Germline CDR1 and CDR2: MNHEY and SVGAGI. For the CDR3, the DNA is TGTGCCAGCCGAAGCGCGAGCTACGAGCAGTACTTC. This sequence encodes CASRSASYEQYF.

The gene calls are TRBV5-1 and TRBJ2-3, with TRBD2 matching over 7 bases. CDR1 and CDR2 from the germline V gene are SGHRS and YFSETQ. Trimming took 4 bases from V and 0 from J; bases not matched to a gene: 11. There are 17 residues in the CDR3. The CDR3 coding sequence is TGCGCCAGCAGCCCGGGGGGTAGCGGTACTAGCACAGATACGCAGTATTTT. This encodes CASSPGGSGTSTDTQYF.

The chain couples TRBV5-1 to TRBJ1-1; TRBD1 might be the D (6 bases). This CDR3 region has 15 residues. Trimming removed 4 bases from V and 1 base from J, with 14 bases in between. From germline, CDR1 is SGHRS and CDR2 YFSETQ. The DNA of the CDR3 is TGCGCCAGCAGCACCCAGGGGTCGAAGAACACTGAAGCTTTCTTT. It encodes CASSTQGSKNTEAFF.

The CDR3 spells CAWSVGGRTASPTNEKLFF. The CDR3 DNA is TGTGCCTGGAGTGTAGGGGGGAGAACAGCGTCTCCAACTAATGAAAAACTGTTTTTT. The rearrangement links TRBV30 to TRBJ1-4; weak D call: TRBD1 (6 bases). The CDR3 is 19 residues long. V was shortened by 0 bases and J by 0 bases, with 20 bases between the two germline ends. Germline V CDR1 and CDR2: GTSNPN, SVGIG (reference sequence).

The genes are TRBV18 and TRBJ2-5; 7 bases match TRBD2. The CDR3 runs 15 residues. V gave up 3 bases and J gave up 5 bases; unmatched junction bases: 9. Germline CDR1 KGHSH, CDR2 LQKENI. The CDR3 nucleotides are TGTGCCAGCTCACCCCGGCGGACTAGTAGTGAGACCCAGTACTTC. This encodes CASSPRRTSSETQYF. Based on the CDR3 plus reference TRBV18 and TRBJ2-5, the full variable domain is NAGVMQNPRHLVRRRGQEARLRCSPMKGHSHVYWYRQLPEEGLKFMVYLQKENIIDESGMPKERFSAEFPKEGPSILRIQQVVRGDSAAYFCASSPRRTSSETQYFGPGTRLLVL.

The rearrangement links TRBV21-1 to TRBJ2-3; the table's D call of TRBD2 was not tested on the DNA. TRBV21-1 represents a pseudogene. The CDR3 spans 17 residues. The CDR3 region is CASSKEPHSGCTDTQYF. The CDR3, as DNA: TGTGCCAGCAGCAAAGAACCCCATAGCGGATGCACAGATACGCAGTATTTT.

On this clone: Other DNA sequences from this sample encode an identical CDR3 as well. The genes are TRBV4-1 and TRBJ1-3; 7 positions agree with TRBD1. The CDR3 extends over 16 amino acids. V shed 3 bases and J 0 bases; nucleotides not matched to a gene: 5. CDR1 is MGHRA and CDR2 is YSYEKL in the germline V gene. Written as DNA, the CDR3 is TGCGCCAGCAGCCAGCCCCGGACAGGCTCTGGAAACACCATATATTTT. Protein sequence: CASSQPRTGSGNTIYF.

The V and J genes are TRBV28 and TRBJ1-5; D not certain. Deletions cut 2 bases from V and 4 bases from J, with 6 bases between. The germline CDR1 and CDR2 sequences are MDHEN and SYDVKM. The CDR3 has 13 residues. The CDR3 coding sequence is TGTGCCAGCAGTTTAGAAGCGAATCAGCCCCAGCATTTT. Translation gives CASSLEANQPQHF.

The genes are TRBV5-1 and TRBJ2-1; 7 nucleotides line up with TRBD1. Germline CDR1 and CDR2: SGHRS and YFSETQ. The CDR3 contains 13 residues. The trim removed 2 bases at V and 7 bases at J, leaving 3 bases unmatched. CDR3 sequence reads: CASSFTGENEQFF. In DNA, the CDR3 is TGCGCCAGCAGCTTCACAGGGGAAAATGAGCAGTTCTTC.

About this clone itself: This CDR3 is also generated by other DNA sequences in the sample. V gene TRBV30 combines with J gene TRBJ1-5, with D unresolved. Trimming shortened V by 2 bases and J by 1 base, and 6 bases separated the two germline ends. The CDR3 runs 13 residues. CDR1 GTSNPN and CDR2 SVGIG come from the germline V gene (reference sequence). CDR3 sequence reads: CAWSRDSNQPQHF. The CDR3 DNA is TGTGCCTGGAGTCGAGACAGCAATCAGCCCCAGCATTTT.

This sequence joins TRBV5-4 and TRBJ2-1; 15 positions match TRBD2. Germline V gives CDR1 SGHNT, CDR2 YYREEE (reference sequence). J gave up 5 bases and V 2 bases, and 8 bases lay outside the gene matches. The CDR3 is 18 amino acids. CDR3 coding DNA: TGTGCCAGCAGCTTTTTTCGGACTAGCGGGAGGGTTCACAATGAGCAGTTCTTC. Amino acids: CASSFFRTSGRVHNEQFF.

CDR3 in DNA: TGTGCCAGCAGCTTAGATGGGGCCCTCCGAAACACCATATATTTT. Its protein is CASSLDGALRNTIYF. The chain carries TRBV11-2 and TRBJ1-3; possibly TRBD1 for D (5 bases). Germline assignment: CDR1 SGHAT and CDR2 FQNNGV. CDR3 size: 15 residues. The V end lost 0 bases, the J end lost 5 bases, and 11 bases lay between the germline ends. Full variable domain (missing parts from reference TRBV11-2 and TRBJ1-3): EAGVAQSPRYKIIEKRQSVAFWCNPISGHATLYWYQQILGQGPKLLIQFQNNGVVDDSQLPKDRFSAERLKGVDSTLKIQPAKLEDSAVYLCASSLDGALRNTIYFGEGSWLTVV.

CDR3 nucleotides: TGTGCCAGCTCACCAGAGTCCGTTGGCTCGGGGACCCAGTACTTC. Protein: CASSPESVGSGTQYF. The chain uses TRBV18 and TRBJ2-5; D unclear. V was trimmed by 2 bases and J by 7 bases, leaving 17 bases between them. The CDR3 consists of 15 residues. From germline, CDR1 is KGHSH and CDR2 LQKENI.

The chain couples TRBV11-1 to TRBJ2-2; D is unresolved. CDR1 SGHAT and CDR2 FQDESV come from the germline V gene (reference sequence). The V end was cut by 3 bases, the J end by 7 bases, with 3 bases between. The CDR3 runs 11 residues. The CDR3 spells CASSFGGELFF. CDR3 in DNA: TGTGCCAGCAGCTTCGGCGGGGAGCTGTTTTTT.

V is TRBV2 and J is TRBJ2-2; 11 bases are a match to TRBD1. The ends lost 6 bases at V and 6 bases at J; junction bases unmatched: 6. This CDR3 is 15 amino acids long. Looked up from germline, CDR1 is SNHLY and CDR2 is FYNNEI. The DNA for the CDR3 is TGTGCCAGCAGGGGGACAGGGGGTTATTCCGGGGAGCTGTTTTTT. This encodes CASRGTGGYSGELFF.

The rearrangement joins TRBV7-9 to TRBJ1-2; a weak D match, TRBD1 (6 bases). Trimming removed 1 base at V and 1 base at J, with 13 bases between. The CDR3 contains 16 residues. In germline, CDR1 is SEHNR, CDR2 FQNEAQ (reference sequence). CDR3 DNA: TGTGCCAGCAGCTTAGTGCGGGGGCGCGATAACTATGGCTACACCTTC. It specifies CASSLVRGRDNYGYTF.

The chain has TRBV25-1 and TRBJ2-5; D ambiguous. Germline lookup yields CDR1 MGHDK and CDR2 SYGVNS. This CDR3 has 11 residues. Trimming removed 4 bases from V and 4 bases from J, with 4 bases in between. Written as DNA, the CDR3 is TGTGCCAGCAGTGGCGGAGAGACCCAGTACTTC. Translating it yields CASSGGETQYF.

The genes are TRBV5-1 and TRBJ1-1; 7 bases agree with TRBD1. After removal of 4 bases from V and 6 bases from J, the junction contained 6 bases not matched to a gene. From germline, CDR1 is SGHRS and CDR2 YFSETQ. The CDR3 has 13 residues. The CDR3 DNA reads as TGCGCCAGCAGCCCGGGACAGTCTGCTGAAGCTTTCTTT. Translating it yields CASSPGQSAEAFF.

This chain uses TRBV5-5 with TRBJ1-5, with D possibly being TRBD1 (6 bases). The CDR3 loop spans 17 amino acids. V lost 2 bases and J lost 4, with 19 bases in between. Germline V gives CDR1 SGHKS, CDR2 YYEKEE (reference sequence). CDR3 nucleotides: TGTGCCAGCAGCTTTGGCTTAAGGACAGACTATAATCAGCCCCAGCATTTT. Translated: CASSFGLRTDYNQPQHF.

This sequence joins TRBV28 and TRBJ1-5; TRBD1 is a possible D gene (6 bases). Germline V gene lookup returns CDR1 MDHEN and CDR2 SYDVKM. This CDR3 is built from 13 residues. Trimming shortened V by 7 bases and J by 5 bases, and 12 bases separated the two germline ends. The CDR3 region is CASNSGVYQPQHF. CDR3 nucleotides: TGTGCCAGCAATTCAGGGGTTTATCAGCCCCAGCATTTT.

In nucleotides, the CDR3 is TGTGCCAGCTCACCTTCTATGGCAGGGGAGCACTATGGCTACACCTTC. It is translated as CASSPSMAGEHYGYTF. The gene calls are TRBV18 and TRBJ1-2; tentative D call: TRBD1 (6 bases). V was shortened by 3 bases and J by 3 bases, with 17 bases between the two germline ends. Per the germline V gene, CDR1 is KGHSH and CDR2 is LQKENI. The CDR3 totals 16 residues.

The rearrangement joins TRBV19 to TRBJ2-1; 8 bases agree with TRBD1. From germline, CDR1 is LNHDA and CDR2 SQIVND (reference sequence). This CDR3 comprises 13 residues. J gave up 7 bases and V 10 bases, and 9 bases lay outside the gene matches. The CDR3 DNA is TGTGCCACCCAAGGACAGGGAAATAATGAGCAGTTCTTC. Its protein product is CATQGQGNNEQFF.

On this clone: Other DNA variants within this sample encode the same CDR3. The chain employs TRBV7-2 and TRBJ2-7; 8 bases fit TRBD1. The CDR3 sequence is 14 residues long. Germline V gene sequence: CDR1 SGHTA, CDR2 FQGNSA. V lost 3 bases, J lost 4 bases, and 5 bases stayed unmatched. The CDR3 region is CASSLGDRGYEQYF. In DNA, the CDR3 is TGTGCCAGCAGCTTGGGTGACAGGGGTTACGAGCAGTACTTC.

The chain has TRBV15 and TRBJ2-7; TRBD2 agrees at 10 bases. The CDR3 sequence is 16 residues long. CDR1 and CDR2 from the germline V gene are LNHNV and YYDKDF (reference sequence). Trimming took 0 bases from V and 3 from J; bases not matched to a gene: 5. As DNA, the CDR3 is TGTGCCACCAGCAGAGATCTAGCGGGGGCCGACTACGAGCAGTACTTC. As protein: CATSRDLAGADYEQYF.

The chain recombines TRBV6-1 with TRBJ2-7; D call uncertain. The length of the CDR3 is 12 residues. V shed 6 bases and J shed 6 bases, with 12 bases lying between them. Germline CDR1 MNHNS, CDR2 SASEGT. The CDR3: CASRETTAEQYF. The CDR3 nucleotides read TGTGCCAGCAGAGAAACAACGGCCGAGCAGTACTTC.